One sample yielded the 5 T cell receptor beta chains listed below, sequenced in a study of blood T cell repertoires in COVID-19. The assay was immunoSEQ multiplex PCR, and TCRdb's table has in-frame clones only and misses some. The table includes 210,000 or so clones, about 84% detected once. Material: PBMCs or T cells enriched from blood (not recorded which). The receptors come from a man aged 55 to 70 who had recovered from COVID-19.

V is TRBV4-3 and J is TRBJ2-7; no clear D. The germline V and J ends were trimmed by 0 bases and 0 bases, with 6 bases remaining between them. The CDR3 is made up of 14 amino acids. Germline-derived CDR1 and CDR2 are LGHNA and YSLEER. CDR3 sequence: CASSQERSSYEQYF. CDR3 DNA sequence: TGCGCCAGCAGCCAAGAAAGGAGCTCCTACGAGCAGTACTTC.

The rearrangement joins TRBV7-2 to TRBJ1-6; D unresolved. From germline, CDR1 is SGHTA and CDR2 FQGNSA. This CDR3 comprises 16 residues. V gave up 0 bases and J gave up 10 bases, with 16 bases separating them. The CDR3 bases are TGTGCCAGCAGCTTAGCGGGGTCGGGAGCGGGATCACCCCTCCACTTT. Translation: CASSLAGSGAGSPLHF.

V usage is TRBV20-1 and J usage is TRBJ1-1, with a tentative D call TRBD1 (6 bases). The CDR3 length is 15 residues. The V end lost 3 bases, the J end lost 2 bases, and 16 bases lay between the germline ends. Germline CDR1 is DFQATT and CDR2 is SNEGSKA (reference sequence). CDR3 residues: CSASSWGQPNTEAFF. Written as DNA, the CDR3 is TGCAGTGCTAGTTCTTGGGGACAACCCAACACTGAAGCTTTCTTT.

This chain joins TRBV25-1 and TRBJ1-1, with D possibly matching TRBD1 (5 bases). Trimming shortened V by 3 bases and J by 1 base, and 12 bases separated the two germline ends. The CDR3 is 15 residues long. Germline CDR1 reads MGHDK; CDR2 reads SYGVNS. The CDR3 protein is CASSDWSRANTEAFF. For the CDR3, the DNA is TGTGCCAGCAGTGATTGGTCCAGGGCGAACACTGAAGCTTTCTTT. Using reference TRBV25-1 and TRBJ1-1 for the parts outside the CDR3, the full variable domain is EADIYQTPRYLVIGTGKKITLECSQTMGHDKMYWYQQDPGMELHLIHYSYGVNSTEKGDLSSESTVSRIRTEHFPLTLESARPSHTSQYLCASSDWSRANTEAFFGQGTRLTVV.

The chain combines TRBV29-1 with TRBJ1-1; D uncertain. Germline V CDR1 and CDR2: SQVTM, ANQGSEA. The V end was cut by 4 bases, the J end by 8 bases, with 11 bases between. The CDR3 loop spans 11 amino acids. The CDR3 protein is CSVAQASEAFF. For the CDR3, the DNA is TGCAGCGTTGCTCAGGCGTCCGAAGCTTTCTTT.